These 16 T cell receptor beta chains were sequenced from one sample in a study of blood T cell repertoires in COVID-19. Data came from immunoSEQ multiplex PCR; TCRdb stores just in-frame clones and leaves some out. The data hold about 140,000 clones, with roughly four fifths observed a single time. Sequencing was done on a sample of peripheral blood. The receptors here all came from a woman aged 55-75 years with acute or convalescent COVID-19.

The table lists this clone with a count of one. The chain has TRBV2 and TRBJ2-7; 9 nucleotides match TRBD1. The CDR3 covers 15 residues. Germline V gene sequence: CDR1 SNHLY, CDR2 FYNNEI. Unmatched junction bases numbered 11, after V lost 6 bases and J lost 5 bases. The CDR3 sequence: CASRGQGRVLDEQYF. CDR3 nucleotides: TGTGCCAGCAGGGGACAGGGTAGGGTCCTTGACGAGCAGTACTTC.

The V gene is TRBV28, the J gene TRBJ2-5, with D possibly TRBD1 on 5 matching bases. The germline gives CDR1 MDHEN, CDR2 SYDVKM. CDR3 size: 13 residues. Trimming shortened V by 3 bases and J by 5 bases, and 10 bases separated the two germline ends. CDR3 region: CASSLAGLETQYF. CDR3 in DNA: TGTGCCAGCAGTTTGGCAGGGTTGGAGACCCAGTACTTC.

V gene TRBV2 combines with J gene TRBJ1-4; 7 bases align to TRBD1. There are 14 residues in the CDR3. Germline V gene data show CDR1 as SNHLY and CDR2 as FYNNEI. Trimming at V came to 6 bases and at J to 4 bases, leaving 5 bases not matched to a gene. In DNA form, the CDR3 reads TGTGCCAGCAGGAAGGGACAGAATAATGAAAAACTGTTTTTT. This translates into CASRKGQNNEKLFF.

J is TRBJ1-6 and V is TRBV9, with D possibly TRBD1 on 6 matching bases. Germline V gene sequence: CDR1 SGDLS, CDR2 YYNGEE. The CDR3 extends over 14 amino acids. Deletions cut 3 bases from V and 12 bases from J, with 16 bases between. The CDR3 loop is CASSASGEGEPLHF. The CDR3 DNA is TGTGCCAGCAGCGCCTCAGGGGAAGGGGAACCCCTCCACTTT.

This rearrangement joins TRBV30 to TRBJ1-1, with D perhaps matching TRBD1 (5 bases). V was clipped by 1 base and J by 11 bases, with 14 bases between them. The CDR3 has 12 amino acids. Germline assignment: CDR1 GTSNPN and CDR2 SVGIG (reference sequence). CDR3 coding DNA: TGTGCCTGGAGTGGTGGAGGGACGTTGGCTTTCTTT. Its translation is CAWSGGGTLAFF. The complete variable domain, with remaining parts taken from reference TRBV30 and TRBJ1-1, reads SQTIHQWPATLVQPVGSPLSLECTVEGTSNPNLYWYRQAAGRGLQLLFYSVGIGQISSEVPQNLSASRPQDRQFILSSKKLLLSDSGFYLCAWSGGGTLAFFGQGTRLTVV.

This chain connects TRBV7-3 to TRBJ2-3; the D is unclear. Germline CDR1 is SGHTA and CDR2 is FQGTGA. CDR3 length equals 14 residues. Trimming stripped 2 bases from V and 0 bases from J, with 6 bases between. The CDR3 DNA reads TGTGCCAGCAGCTTATCCACTAGCACAGATACGCAGTATTTT. This translates into CASSLSTSTDTQYF. The full variable domain, completed using reference TRBV7-3 and TRBJ2-3, is GAGVSQTPSNKVTEKGKYVELRCDPISGHTALYWYRQSLGQGPEFLIYFQGTGAADDSGLPNDRFFAVRPEGSVSTLKIQRTERGDSAVYLCASSLSTSTDTQYFGPGTRLTVL.

The rearrangement uses TRBV28 and TRBJ1-2; tentatively, D is TRBD1 (5 bases). Germline CDR1 is MDHEN and CDR2 is SYDVKM. The CDR3 loop spans 13 amino acids. V dropped 4 bases and J dropped 4 bases, with 10 bases sitting between them. CDR3 sequence (DNA): TGTGCCAGCAGTTCCCCCGACAGCTATGGCTACACCTTC. Its protein product is CASSSPDSYGYTF.

J is TRBJ1-4 and V is TRBV6-2 or TRBV6-3; a possible D gene is TRBD1 (5 bases). The CDR3 sequence is 13 residues long. Trimming took 8 bases from V and 7 from J, leaving 14 bases between them. Germline CDR1 MNHEY, CDR2 SVGEGT. CDR3 sequence (DNA): TGTGCCAGCTGCCGCGGGGGAGGTGAAAAACTGTTTTTT. Amino acid sequence: CASCRGGGEKLFF.

This chain connects TRBV18 to TRBJ1-5; 7 nucleotides match TRBD1. Germline V CDR1 and CDR2: KGHSH, LQKENI. V lost 3 bases to trimming and J lost 0 bases; unmatched junction nucleotides: 5. CDR3 length equals 16 residues. CDR3 protein: CASSPRQGLSNQPQHF. CDR3 bases: TGTGCCAGCTCACCTAGACAGGGACTTAGCAATCAGCCCCAGCATTTT.

The V gene is TRBV14, the J gene TRBJ2-1, with D perhaps matching TRBD1 (6 bases). Germline CDR1 SGHDN, CDR2 FVKESK. The V end lost 6 bases, the J end lost 3 bases, and 9 bases lay between the germline ends. The CDR3 consists of 13 residues. The DNA of the CDR3 is TGTGCCAGCAGGCCGGACAGCTACAATGAGCAGTTCTTC. Translating it yields CASRPDSYNEQFF.

This clone was seen a handful of times. This chain links TRBV7-9 with TRBJ2-1; TRBD2 matches 8 bases. The V gene end was trimmed by 3 bases and the J gene end by 2 bases; junction bases not matched to a gene: 6. CDR1 SEHNR and CDR2 FQNEAQ come from the germline V gene (reference sequence). This CDR3 region has 16 residues. CDR3: CASSLGLDRPYNEQFF. CDR3 coding DNA: TGTGCCAGCAGCTTGGGACTAGATAGGCCCTACAATGAGCAGTTCTTC.

This rearrangement joins TRBV4-1 to TRBJ1-1; TRBD1 matches at 9 bases. The CDR3 spans 13 residues. J lost 14 bases, V lost 1 base, and 8 bases had no gene match. Per germline, CDR1 MGHRA and CDR2 YSYEKL. The CDR3 nucleotides are TGCGCCAGCAGCCAAGTCGGGACAGGGAAGGAGTTCTTT. Translated: CASSQVGTGKEFF.

The chain links TRBV7-2 to TRBJ1-5; 10 positions match TRBD1. This CDR3 spans 14 amino acids. CDR1 is SGHTA and CDR2 is FQGNSA in the germline V gene. Trimming at V came to 3 bases and at J to 7 bases, leaving 3 bases not matched to a gene. The CDR3 sequence: CASSFGTGEQPQHF. The CDR3 DNA follows: TGTGCCAGCAGCTTTGGGACAGGGGAACAGCCCCAGCATTTT.

The sample holds one count of this clone. This chain connects TRBV7-2 to TRBJ2-7, with TRBD1 matching 7 bases. CDR1 and CDR2 from the germline V gene are SGHTA and FQGNSA. J gave up 2 bases and V 4 bases, and 11 bases lay outside the gene matches. There are 16 residues in the CDR3. This chain's CDR3 is CASSSTPGQSTYEQYF. The CDR3 DNA follows: TGTGCCAGCAGCTCAACCCCGGGACAGTCTACCTACGAGCAGTACTTC.

This clone was seen only a few times. This rearrangement joins TRBV30 to TRBJ1-5, with TRBD1 as a possible D gene (6 bases). Between the trimmed V and J ends, which lost 2 bases and 4 bases, there was a span of 9 bases. Germline CDR1 GTSNPN, CDR2 SVGIG (reference sequence). The CDR3 runs to 13 residues. In DNA form, the CDR3 reads TGTGCCTGGAGTCTAACAGGGAATCAGCCCCAGCATTTT. It is translated as CAWSLTGNQPQHF. Combining the CDR3 with reference TRBV30 and TRBJ1-5 gives the whole variable domain SQTIHQWPATLVQPVGSPLSLECTVEGTSNPNLYWYRQAAGRGLQLLFYSVGIGQISSEVPQNLSASRPQDRQFILSSKKLLLSDSGFYLCAWSLTGNQPQHFGDGTRLSIL.

The chain links TRBV4-1 to TRBJ1-1; unclear D gene. The V end lost 0 bases, the J end lost 5 bases, and 10 bases lay between the germline ends. Germline-derived CDR1 and CDR2 are MGHRA and YSYEKL. CDR3 length: 14 amino acids. The CDR3 DNA follows: TGCGCCAGCAGCCAAGAAGTCCGGCGGACTGAAGCTTTCTTT. This codes for CASSQEVRRTEAFF.